The T cell receptor (beta chain) under discussion was sequenced for a study of shared clonotypes between healthy human individuals. TCRdb's copy holds only in-frame clones and misses some; the assay was immunoSEQ multiplex PCR. The repertoire consists of a few million clones, with approximately 90% occurring once and the leading ten covering under 0.15%. This TCR was recovered from a man aged 18 to 35 in good health. Sequenced: naive CD4+ T cells sorted from blood. Subset reported: CD45RA+ positively selected.

The CDR3 protein is CASSSSGIFTQETQYF. CDR3 in DNA: TGTGCCAGCAGCTCATCCGGTATCTTCACACAAGAGACCCAGTACTTC. The chain carries TRBV7-9 and TRBJ2-5, with unresolved D. The CDR3 sequence is 16 residues long. The germline V gene has CDR1 SEHNR and CDR2 FQNEAQ (reference sequence). V dropped 4 bases and J dropped 2 bases, with 17 bases sitting between them.